The clone carrying this T cell receptor (beta chain) was detected only a few times. Profiling relied on immunoSEQ multiplex PCR, and the TCRdb table lists in-frame clones only, not all of them. Altogether some 99,000 clones are present, 85% to 90% being singletons, with the ten largest covering 15% to 20%. The sample belongs to a study of control samples from healthy donors and cancer patients. CDR1 SEHNR and CDR2 FQNEAQ come from the germline V gene (reference sequence). The trim removed 3 bases at V and 8 bases at J, leaving 13 bases unmatched. The CDR3 loop spans 16 amino acids. The V and J genes are TRBV7-9 and TRBJ1-3, with TRBD1 matching over 7 bases. Sequenced input: blood. The receptor's source is a woman aged 45-60 years in good health. CDR3 residues: CASSLDRTSGVYTIYF. The DNA of the CDR3 is TGTGCCAGCAGCTTGGACAGGACCTCGGGGGTTTACACCATATATTTT.